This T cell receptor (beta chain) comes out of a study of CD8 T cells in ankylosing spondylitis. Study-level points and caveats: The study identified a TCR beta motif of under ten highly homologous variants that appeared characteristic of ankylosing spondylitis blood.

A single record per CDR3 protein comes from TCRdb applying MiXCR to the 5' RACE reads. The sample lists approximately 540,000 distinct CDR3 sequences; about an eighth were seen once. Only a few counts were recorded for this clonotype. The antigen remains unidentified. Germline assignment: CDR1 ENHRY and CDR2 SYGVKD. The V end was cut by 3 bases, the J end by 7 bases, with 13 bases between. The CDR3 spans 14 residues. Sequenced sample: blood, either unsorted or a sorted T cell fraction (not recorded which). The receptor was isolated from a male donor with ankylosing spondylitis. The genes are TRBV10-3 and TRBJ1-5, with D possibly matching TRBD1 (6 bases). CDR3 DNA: TGTGCCATCAGTGAAGCGGGGGGCGGGCAGCCCCAGCATTTT. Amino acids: CAISEAGGGQPQHF.